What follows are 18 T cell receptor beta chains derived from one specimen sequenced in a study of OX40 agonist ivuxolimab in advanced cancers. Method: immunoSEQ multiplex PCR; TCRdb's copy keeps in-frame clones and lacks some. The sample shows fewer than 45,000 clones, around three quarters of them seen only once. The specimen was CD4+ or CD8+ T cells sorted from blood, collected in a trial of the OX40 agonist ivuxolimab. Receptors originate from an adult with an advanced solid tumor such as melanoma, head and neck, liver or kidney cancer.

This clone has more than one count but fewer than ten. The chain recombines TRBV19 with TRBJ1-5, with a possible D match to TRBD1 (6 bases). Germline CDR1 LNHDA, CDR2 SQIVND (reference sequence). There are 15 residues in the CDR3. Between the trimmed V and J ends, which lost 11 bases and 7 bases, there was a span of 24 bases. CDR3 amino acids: CASSRDKMSSQPQHF. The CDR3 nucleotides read TGTGCCTCATCCCGGGACAAGATGTCCAGCCAGCCCCAGCATTTT.

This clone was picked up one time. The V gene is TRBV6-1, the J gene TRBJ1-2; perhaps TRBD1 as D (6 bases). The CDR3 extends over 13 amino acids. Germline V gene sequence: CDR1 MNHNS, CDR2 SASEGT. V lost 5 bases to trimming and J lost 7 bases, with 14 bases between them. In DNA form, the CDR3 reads TGTGCCAGCAGTAACACAGGGTCGGGTGGCTACACCTTC. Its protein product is CASSNTGSGGYTF.

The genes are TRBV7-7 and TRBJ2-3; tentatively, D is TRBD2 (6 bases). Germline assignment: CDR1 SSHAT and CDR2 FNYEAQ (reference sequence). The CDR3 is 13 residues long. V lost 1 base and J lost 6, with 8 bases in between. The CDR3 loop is CASSLVRGDTQYF. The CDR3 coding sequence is TGTGCCAGCAGCTTAGTCCGGGGGGATACGCAGTATTTT.

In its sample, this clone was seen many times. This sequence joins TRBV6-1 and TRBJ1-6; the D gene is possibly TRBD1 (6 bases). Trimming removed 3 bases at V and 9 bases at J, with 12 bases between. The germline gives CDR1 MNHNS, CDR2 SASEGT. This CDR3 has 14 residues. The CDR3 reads CASSDTGLGSPLHF. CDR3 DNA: TGTGCCAGCAGTGACACAGGGTTGGGTTCACCCCTCCACTTT.

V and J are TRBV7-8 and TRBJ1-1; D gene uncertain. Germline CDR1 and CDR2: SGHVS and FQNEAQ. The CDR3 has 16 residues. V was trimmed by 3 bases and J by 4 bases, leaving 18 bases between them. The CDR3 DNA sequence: TGTGCCAGCAGCTTGCCCCCGGCTTCCGCACCCACTGAAGCTTTCTTT. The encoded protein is CASSLPPASAPTEAFF.

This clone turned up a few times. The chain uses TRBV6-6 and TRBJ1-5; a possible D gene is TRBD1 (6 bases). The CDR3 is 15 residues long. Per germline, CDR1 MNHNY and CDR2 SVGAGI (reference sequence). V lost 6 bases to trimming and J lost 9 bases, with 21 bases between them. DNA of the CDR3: TGTGCCAGCAGAGTTACCCGCCCCGGGGGCCCGCCCCAGCATTTT. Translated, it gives CASRVTRPGGPPQHF.

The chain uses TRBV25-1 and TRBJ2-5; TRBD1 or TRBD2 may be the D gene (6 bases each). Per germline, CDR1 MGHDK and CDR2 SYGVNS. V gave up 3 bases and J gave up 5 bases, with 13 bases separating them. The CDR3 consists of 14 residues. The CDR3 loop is CASSDWGAPETQYF. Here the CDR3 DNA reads TGTGCCAGCAGTGACTGGGGGGCGCCTGAGACCCAGTACTTC.

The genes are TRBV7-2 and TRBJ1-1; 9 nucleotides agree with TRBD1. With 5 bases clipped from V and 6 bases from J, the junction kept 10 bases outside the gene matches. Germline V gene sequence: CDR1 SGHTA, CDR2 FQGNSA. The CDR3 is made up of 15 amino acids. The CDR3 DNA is TGTGCCAGCAGCGAACAGGGGGCCTCTGAGCCTGAAGCTTTCTTT. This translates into CASSEQGASEPEAFF. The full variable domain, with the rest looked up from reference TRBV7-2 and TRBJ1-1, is GAGVSQSPSNKVTEKGKDVELRCDPISGHTALYWYRQSLGQGLEFLIYFQGNSAPDKSGLPSDRFSAERTGGSVSTLTIQRTQQEDSAVYLCASSEQGASEPEAFFGQGTRLTVV.

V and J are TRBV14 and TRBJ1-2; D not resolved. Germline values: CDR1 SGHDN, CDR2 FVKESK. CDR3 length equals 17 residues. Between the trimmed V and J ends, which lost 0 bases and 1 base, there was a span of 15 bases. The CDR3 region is CASSQEMWGTHNYGYTF. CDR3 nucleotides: TGTGCCAGCAGCCAAGAAATGTGGGGAACTCATAACTATGGCTACACCTTC.

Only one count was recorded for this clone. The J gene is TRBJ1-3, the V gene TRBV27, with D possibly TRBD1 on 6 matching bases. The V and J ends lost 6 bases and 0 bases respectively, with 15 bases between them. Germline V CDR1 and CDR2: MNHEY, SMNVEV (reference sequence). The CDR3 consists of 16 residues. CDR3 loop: CASRETGSLSGNTIYF. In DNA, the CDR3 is TGTGCCAGCAGGGAAACAGGGTCCCTCTCTGGAAACACCATATATTTT.

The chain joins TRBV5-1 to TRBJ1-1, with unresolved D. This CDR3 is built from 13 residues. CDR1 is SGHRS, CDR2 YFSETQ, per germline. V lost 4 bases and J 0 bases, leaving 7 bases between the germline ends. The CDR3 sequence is CASSVGMNTEAFF. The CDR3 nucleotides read TGCGCCAGCAGCGTGGGGATGAACACTGAAGCTTTCTTT.

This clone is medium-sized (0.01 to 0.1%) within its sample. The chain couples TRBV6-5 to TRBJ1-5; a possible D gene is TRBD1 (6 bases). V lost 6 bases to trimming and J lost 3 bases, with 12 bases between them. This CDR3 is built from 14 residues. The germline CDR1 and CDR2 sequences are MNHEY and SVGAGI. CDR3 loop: CASRARGDNQPQHF. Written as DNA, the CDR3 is TGTGCCAGCAGAGCGAGGGGGGACAATCAGCCCCAGCATTTT.

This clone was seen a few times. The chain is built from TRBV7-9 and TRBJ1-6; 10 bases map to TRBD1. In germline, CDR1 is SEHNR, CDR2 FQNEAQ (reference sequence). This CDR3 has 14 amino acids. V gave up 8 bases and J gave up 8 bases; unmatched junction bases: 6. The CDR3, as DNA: TGTGCCAGCCAAACCGGGACAGGGGATTCACCCCTCCACTTT. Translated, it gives CASQTGTGDSPLHF.

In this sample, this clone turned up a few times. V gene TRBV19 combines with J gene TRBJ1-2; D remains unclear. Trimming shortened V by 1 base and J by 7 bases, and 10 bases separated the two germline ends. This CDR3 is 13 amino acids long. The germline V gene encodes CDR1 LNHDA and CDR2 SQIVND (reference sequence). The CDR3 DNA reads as TGTGCCAGTAGTATAGTAGAGGGTTCTGGCTACACCTTC. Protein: CASSIVEGSGYTF.

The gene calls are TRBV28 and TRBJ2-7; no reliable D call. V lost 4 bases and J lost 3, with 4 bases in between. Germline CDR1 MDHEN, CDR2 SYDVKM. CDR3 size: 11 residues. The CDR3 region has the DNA TGTGCCAGCAGTTCCCTCTACGAGCAGTACTTC. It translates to CASSSLYEQYF.

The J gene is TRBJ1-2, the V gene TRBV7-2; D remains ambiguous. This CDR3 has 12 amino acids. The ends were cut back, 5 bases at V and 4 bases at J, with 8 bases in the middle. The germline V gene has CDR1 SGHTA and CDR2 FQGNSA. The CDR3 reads CASSAALYGYTF. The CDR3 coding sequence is TGTGCCAGCAGCGCCGCCCTCTATGGCTACACCTTC.

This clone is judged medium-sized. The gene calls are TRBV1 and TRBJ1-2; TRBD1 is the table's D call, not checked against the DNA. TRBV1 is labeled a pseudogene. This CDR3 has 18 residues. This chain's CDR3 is CTSSQDKNRGHRNYGYTF. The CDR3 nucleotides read TGCACCAGCAGCCAAGATAAGAACAGGGGGCATCGCAACTATGGCTACACCTTC.

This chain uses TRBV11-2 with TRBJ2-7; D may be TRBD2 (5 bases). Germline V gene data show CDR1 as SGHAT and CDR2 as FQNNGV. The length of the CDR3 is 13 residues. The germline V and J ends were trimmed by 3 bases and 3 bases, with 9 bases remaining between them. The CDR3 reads CASSLRAGYEQYF. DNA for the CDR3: TGTGCCAGCAGCTTGAGGGCGGGCTACGAGCAGTACTTC.